This record covers a single T cell receptor beta chain. Other DNA sequences in this sample translate to the same CDR3. V lost 4 bases, J lost 4 bases, and 14 bases lay in between. Germline assignment: CDR1 MNHEY and CDR2 SMNVEV (reference sequence). The CDR3 extends over 16 amino acids. The sample originates from a study of control samples from healthy donors and cancer patients. Measured with immunoSEQ multiplex PCR; TCRdb has only the in-frame clones, and not every one. The sample yields about 220,000 clones, around 94% seen once. The chain joins TRBV27 to TRBJ1-6, with TRBD1 as a possible D gene (5 bases). The specimen sequenced was blood. The source is a man aged 50 to 60 in good health. CDR3 loop: CASSSAGHRYNSPLHF. The CDR3 DNA reads as TGTGCCAGCAGTTCCGCGGGGCACCGATATAATTCACCCCTCCACTTT.